These 17 T cell receptor beta chains share one sample of origin, sequenced in a study of shared clonotypes between healthy human individuals. The data were produced by immunoSEQ multiplex PCR, yet TCRdb's version contains in-frame clones alone and is incomplete. This table holds 640,000 or so clones, approximately 75% found once. Sequencing used memory CD4+ T cells sorted from blood. The subset denotes: CD45RA-negative fraction. The receptors derive from a woman in her 30s in good health.

The rearrangement links TRBV27 to TRBJ2-2; 7 bases agree with TRBD1. This CDR3 is 14 amino acids long. Germline lookup yields CDR1 MNHEY and CDR2 SMNVEV (reference sequence). Trimming at V came to 7 bases and at J to 6 bases, leaving 8 bases not matched to a gene. CDR3: CASMVAGGAGELFF. The CDR3 DNA is TGTGCCAGCATGGTGGCAGGGGGTGCCGGGGAGCTGTTTTTT.

This clone was observed a few times. The chain uses TRBV7-2 and TRBJ1-2; a weak D match, TRBD1 (5 bases). The germline CDR1 and CDR2 sequences are SGHTA and FQGNSA. V dropped 5 bases and J dropped 6 bases, with 13 bases sitting between them. The CDR3 has 13 amino acids. The CDR3 bases are TGTGCCAGCAGCGAACAGGTTATGAATGGCTACACCTTC. It specifies CASSEQVMNGYTF.

This clone occurred many times. The V call is TRBV11-2, the J call TRBJ2-7; 13 bases are shared with TRBD2. Germline CDR1 and CDR2: SGHAT and FQNNGV. V lost 1 base and J lost 6; bases outside the gene matches: 6. This CDR3 has 16 amino acids. In nucleotides, the CDR3 is TGTGCCAGCAGCTTAGTAGGACTAGCGGGAGCAGGCGAGCAGTACTTC. It yields the protein CASSLVGLAGAGEQYF.

The chain is built from TRBV6-5 and TRBJ1-2; possibly TRBD1 for D (5 bases). Trimming cost V 5 bases and J 6 bases, with 19 bases left between them. This CDR3 contains 15 residues. Germline CDR1 MNHEY, CDR2 SVGAGI. The CDR3 DNA reads as TGTGCCAGCAGTCCAGACCTGGGGCATGCCAATGGCTACACCTTC. Protein: CASSPDLGHANGYTF.

This clone occurred once. The genes are TRBV18 and TRBJ2-7; no definite D call. The CDR3 loop spans 14 amino acids. V was pared by 4 bases and J by 1 base, with 11 bases between. CDR1 is KGHSH, CDR2 LQKENI, per germline. The CDR3 DNA reads as TGTGCCAGCTCACGCGTAAGGGTTTCCTACGAGCAGTACTTC. This encodes CASSRVRVSYEQYF.

Note on this clone: Other DNA sequences in the sample encode the same CDR3. This chain links TRBV29-1 with TRBJ2-5, with TRBD1 identical over 7 bases. CDR1 and CDR2 from the germline V gene are SQVTM and ANQGSEA. Trimming at V came to 5 bases and at J to 1 base, leaving 1 base not matched to a gene. This CDR3 comprises 12 residues. CDR3 protein: CSVRDSQETQYF. CDR3 DNA sequence: TGCAGCGTTCGGGACAGCCAAGAGACCCAGTACTTC.

The rearrangement links TRBV7-2 to TRBJ2-1; D tentatively fits TRBD1 or TRBD2 (5 bases each). The germline V and J ends were trimmed by 2 bases and 7 bases, with 9 bases remaining between them. This CDR3 comprises 13 residues. From germline, CDR1 is SGHTA and CDR2 FQGNSA. CDR3 bases: TGTGCCAGCAGCTTATGGGGGAGTAATGAGCAGTTCTTC. It encodes CASSLWGSNEQFF.

V usage is TRBV6-5 and J usage is TRBJ1-4, with D possibly TRBD1 on 6 matching bases. The CDR3 runs to 15 residues. CDR1 is MNHEY and CDR2 is SVGAGI in the germline V gene. V dropped 6 bases and J dropped 0 bases, with 11 bases sitting between them. CDR3 in amino acids: CASSPQGPTNEKLFF. In DNA form, the CDR3 reads TGTGCCAGCAGCCCCCAGGGGCCAACTAATGAAAAACTGTTTTTT.

V gene TRBV27 combines with J gene TRBJ2-7, with 7 bases fitting TRBD2. The V segment lost 3 bases and the J segment 0 bases; nucleotides outside the gene matches: 5. The germline gives CDR1 MNHEY, CDR2 SMNVEV (reference sequence). CDR3 length: 15 residues. CDR3 in amino acids: CASSFGLADSYEQYF. DNA of the CDR3: TGTGCCAGCAGTTTCGGGCTAGCGGACTCCTACGAGCAGTACTTC.

This clone was counted between two and nine times. The V gene is TRBV28, the J gene TRBJ1-2, with TRBD1 as a possible D gene (5 bases). This CDR3 has 13 amino acids. V dropped 10 bases and J dropped 3 bases, with 15 bases sitting between them. Germline V CDR1 and CDR2: MDHEN, SYDVKM. In DNA form, the CDR3 reads TGTGCCACCGGGAGAGGGGAAGACTATGGCTACACCTTC. This gives the protein CATGRGEDYGYTF.

The rearrangement joins TRBV6-1 to TRBJ2-7; TRBD1 agrees at 9 bases. The ends lost 6 bases at V and 6 bases at J; junction bases unmatched: 12. The CDR3 is made up of 15 amino acids. The V gene's germline CDR1 is MNHNS and CDR2 SASEGT. CDR3 DNA sequence: TGTGCCAGCAGAAGTAGTGGGACAGGGTATGGCGAGCAGTACTTC. It codes for CASRSSGTGYGEQYF.

This chain connects TRBV27 to TRBJ2-1; weak D call: TRBD2 (6 bases). The CDR3 extends over 14 amino acids. Germline V lookup: CDR1 MNHEY, CDR2 SMNVEV (reference sequence). Trimming took off 5 bases at V and 4 bases at J, with 12 bases between the two ends. CDR3 coding DNA: TGTGCCAGCAGTGAAGGGACTGAGTACAATGAGCAGTTCTTC. Protein sequence: CASSEGTEYNEQFF.

The chain employs TRBV30 and TRBJ1-6, with a possible D match to TRBD1 (5 bases). The CDR3 is 14 residues long. Germline values: CDR1 GTSNPN, CDR2 SVGIG (reference sequence). Trimming pared 2 bases from V and 14 bases from J, leaving 19 bases between. The CDR3 DNA reads TGTGCCTGGAGTCTTAGGGGTTTGTTTATATCCCTCCACTTT. Its protein is CAWSLRGLFISLHF.

This clone was counted ten times or more. The rearrangement uses TRBV15 and TRBJ1-5; the D gene is possibly TRBD1 (5 bases). CDR1 and CDR2 (germline): LNHNV, YYDKDF (reference sequence). Trimming took off 2 bases at V and 0 bases at J, with 8 bases between the two ends. The CDR3 runs to 15 residues. CDR3 protein: CATSRTGLSNQPQHF. CDR3 DNA sequence: TGTGCCACCAGCAGAACGGGACTTAGCAATCAGCCCCAGCATTTT.

The gene calls are TRBV6-4 and TRBJ2-2, with 8 bases identical to TRBD2. J gave up 7 bases and V 6 bases, and 7 bases lay outside the gene matches. The CDR3 runs to 14 residues. Germline CDR1 and CDR2: MRHNA and SNTAGT. CDR3 sequence reads: CASRLAGSNGELFF. The CDR3 nucleotides read TGTGCCAGCAGATTAGCGGGATCGAACGGGGAGCTGTTTTTT.

The rearrangement uses TRBV5-1 and TRBJ2-7, with 8 bases that match TRBD2. This CDR3 has 13 residues. The V segment lost 4 bases and the J segment 3 bases; nucleotides outside the gene matches: 3. The germline CDR1 and CDR2 sequences are SGHRS and YFSETQ. In DNA form, the CDR3 reads TGCGCCAGCAGCAACAGCGGGAGCTACGAGCAGTACTTC. As protein: CASSNSGSYEQYF.

The rearrangement links TRBV27 to TRBJ2-1; 8 bases are shared with TRBD1. Per the germline V gene, CDR1 is MNHEY and CDR2 is SMNVEV (reference sequence). The CDR3 is 15 residues long. V lost 5 bases and J lost 5; bases outside the gene matches: 8. CDR3 residues: CASSPLDRADNEQFF. The CDR3 DNA is TGTGCCAGCAGTCCCTTGGACAGGGCCGACAATGAGCAGTTCTTC.